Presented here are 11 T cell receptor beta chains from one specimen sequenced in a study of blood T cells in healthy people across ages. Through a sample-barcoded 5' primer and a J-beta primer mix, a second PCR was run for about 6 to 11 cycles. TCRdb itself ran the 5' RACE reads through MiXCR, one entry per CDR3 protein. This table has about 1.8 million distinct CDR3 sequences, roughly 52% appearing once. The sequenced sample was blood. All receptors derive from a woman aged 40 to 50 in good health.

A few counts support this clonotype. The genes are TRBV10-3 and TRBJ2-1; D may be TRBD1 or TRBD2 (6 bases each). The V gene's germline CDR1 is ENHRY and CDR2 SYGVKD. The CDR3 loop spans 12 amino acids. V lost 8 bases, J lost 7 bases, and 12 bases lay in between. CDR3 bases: TGTGCCATCGGGGGGCCCCAGAATGAGCAGTTCTTC. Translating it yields CAIGGPQNEQFF.

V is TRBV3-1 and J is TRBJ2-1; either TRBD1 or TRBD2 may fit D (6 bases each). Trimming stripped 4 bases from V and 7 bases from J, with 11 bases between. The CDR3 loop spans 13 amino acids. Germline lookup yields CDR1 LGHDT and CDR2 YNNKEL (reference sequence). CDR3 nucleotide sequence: TGTGCCAGCAGCCGGGGGGCCAGGAATGAGCAGTTCTTC. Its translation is CASSRGARNEQFF.

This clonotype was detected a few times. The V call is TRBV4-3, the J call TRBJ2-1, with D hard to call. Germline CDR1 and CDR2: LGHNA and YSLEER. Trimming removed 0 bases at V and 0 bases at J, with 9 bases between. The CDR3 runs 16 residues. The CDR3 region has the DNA TGCGCCAGCAGCCAAGATTTTACTCCCTCCTACAATGAGCAGTTCTTC. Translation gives CASSQDFTPSYNEQFF.

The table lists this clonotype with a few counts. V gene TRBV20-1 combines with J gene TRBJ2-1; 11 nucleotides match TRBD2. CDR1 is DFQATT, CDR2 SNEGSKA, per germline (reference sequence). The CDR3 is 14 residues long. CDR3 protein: CRTSGGRSYNEQFF. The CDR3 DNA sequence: TGCAGAACTAGCGGGGGACGGTCCTACAATGAGCAGTTCTTC.

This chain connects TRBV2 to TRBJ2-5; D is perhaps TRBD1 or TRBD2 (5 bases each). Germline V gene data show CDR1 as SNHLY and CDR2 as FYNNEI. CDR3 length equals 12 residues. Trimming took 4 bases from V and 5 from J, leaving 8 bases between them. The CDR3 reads CASSGDLETQYF. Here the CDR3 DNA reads TGTGCCAGCAGTGGGGACCTGGAGACCCAGTACTTC.

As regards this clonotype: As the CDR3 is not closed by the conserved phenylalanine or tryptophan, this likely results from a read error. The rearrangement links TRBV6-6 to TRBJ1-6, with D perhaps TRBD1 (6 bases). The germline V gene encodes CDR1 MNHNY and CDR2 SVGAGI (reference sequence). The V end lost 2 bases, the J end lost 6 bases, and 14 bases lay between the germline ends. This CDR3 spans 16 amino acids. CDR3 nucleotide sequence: TGTGCCAGCAGTTACCGTCCGGCAGGGGCTAATTCACCCCTCCACTGT. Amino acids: CASSYRPAGANSPLHC.

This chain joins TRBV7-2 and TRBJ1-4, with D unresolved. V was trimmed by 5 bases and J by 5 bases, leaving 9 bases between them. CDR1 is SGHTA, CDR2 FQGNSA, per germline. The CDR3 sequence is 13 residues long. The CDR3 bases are TGTGCCAGCAGCCCCACGAAGAATGAAAAACTGTTTTTT. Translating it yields CASSPTKNEKLFF. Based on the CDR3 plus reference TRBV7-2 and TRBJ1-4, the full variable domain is GAGVSQSPSNKVTEKGKDVELRCDPISGHTALYWYRQSLGQGLEFLIYFQGNSAPDKSGLPSDRFSAERTGGSVSTLTIQRTQQEDSAVYLCASSPTKNEKLFFGSGTQLSVL.

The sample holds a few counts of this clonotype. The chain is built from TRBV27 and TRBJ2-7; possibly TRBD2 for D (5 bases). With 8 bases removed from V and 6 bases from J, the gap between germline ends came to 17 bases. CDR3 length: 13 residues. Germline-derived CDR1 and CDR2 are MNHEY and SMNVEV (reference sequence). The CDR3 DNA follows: TGTGCCAGCGGACTCTTCCCGGGCTCCGAGCAGTACTTC. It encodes CASGLFPGSEQYF.

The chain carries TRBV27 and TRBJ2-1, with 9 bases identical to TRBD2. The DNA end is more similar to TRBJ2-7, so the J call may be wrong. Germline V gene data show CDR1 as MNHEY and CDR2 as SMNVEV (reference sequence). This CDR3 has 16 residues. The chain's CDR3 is CASSRSTSGSYNEQYF. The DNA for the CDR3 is TGTGCCAGCAGTCGCTCGACTAGCGGCTCCTACAATGAGCAGTACTTC.

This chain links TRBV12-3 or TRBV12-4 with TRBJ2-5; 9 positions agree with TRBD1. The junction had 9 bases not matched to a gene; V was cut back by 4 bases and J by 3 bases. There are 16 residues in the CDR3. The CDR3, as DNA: TGTGCCAGCAGTTCCTTGGACAGGGGAATTAAAGAGACCCAGTACTTC. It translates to CASSSLDRGIKETQYF.

CDR3 DNA sequence: TGTGCCAGCAGTGGTGATTGGGAAGAGACCCAGTACTTC. It is translated as CASSGDWEETQYF. The chain employs TRBV2 and TRBJ2-5; D unclear. CDR1 and CDR2 (germline): SNHLY, FYNNEI. The V gene lost 4 bases and the J gene lost 3 bases, with 9 bases spanning the gap. This CDR3 region has 13 residues.